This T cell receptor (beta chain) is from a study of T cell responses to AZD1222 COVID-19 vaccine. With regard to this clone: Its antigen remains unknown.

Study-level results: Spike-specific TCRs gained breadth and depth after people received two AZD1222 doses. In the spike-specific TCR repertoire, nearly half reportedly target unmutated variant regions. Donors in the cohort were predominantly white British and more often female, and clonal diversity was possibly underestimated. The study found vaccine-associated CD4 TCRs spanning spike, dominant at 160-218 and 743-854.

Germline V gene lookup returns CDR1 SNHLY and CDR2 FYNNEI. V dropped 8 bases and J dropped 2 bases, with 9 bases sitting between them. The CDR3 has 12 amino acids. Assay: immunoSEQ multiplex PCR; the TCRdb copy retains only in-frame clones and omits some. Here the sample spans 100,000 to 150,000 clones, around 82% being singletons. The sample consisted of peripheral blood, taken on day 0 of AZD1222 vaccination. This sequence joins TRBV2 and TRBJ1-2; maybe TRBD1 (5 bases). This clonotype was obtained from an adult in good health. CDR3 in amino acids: CASGRDNYGYTF. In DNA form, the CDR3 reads TGTGCCAGCGGTCGGGACAACTATGGCTACACCTTC.